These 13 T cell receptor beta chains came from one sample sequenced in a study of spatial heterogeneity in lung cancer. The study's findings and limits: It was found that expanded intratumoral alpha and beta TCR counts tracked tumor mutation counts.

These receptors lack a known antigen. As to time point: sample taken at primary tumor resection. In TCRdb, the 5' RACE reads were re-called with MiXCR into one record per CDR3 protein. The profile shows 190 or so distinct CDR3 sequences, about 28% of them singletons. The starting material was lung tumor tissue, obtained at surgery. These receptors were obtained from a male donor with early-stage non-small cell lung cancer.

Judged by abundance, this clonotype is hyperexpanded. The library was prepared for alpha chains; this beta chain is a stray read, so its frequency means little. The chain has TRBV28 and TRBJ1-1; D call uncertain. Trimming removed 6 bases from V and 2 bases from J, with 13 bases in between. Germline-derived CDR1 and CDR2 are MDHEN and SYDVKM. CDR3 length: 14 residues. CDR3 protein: CASSPVASNTEAFF. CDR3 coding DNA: TGTGCCAGCAGCCCAGTCGCCTCTAACACTGAAGCTTTCTTT.

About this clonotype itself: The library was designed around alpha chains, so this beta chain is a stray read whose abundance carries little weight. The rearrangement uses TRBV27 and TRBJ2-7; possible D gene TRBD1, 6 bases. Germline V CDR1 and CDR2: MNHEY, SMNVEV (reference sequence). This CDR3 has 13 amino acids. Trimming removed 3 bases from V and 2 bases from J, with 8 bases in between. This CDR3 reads CASSLSGAYEQYF. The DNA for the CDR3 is TGTGCCAGCAGTTTGTCAGGGGCCTACGAGCAGTACTTC.

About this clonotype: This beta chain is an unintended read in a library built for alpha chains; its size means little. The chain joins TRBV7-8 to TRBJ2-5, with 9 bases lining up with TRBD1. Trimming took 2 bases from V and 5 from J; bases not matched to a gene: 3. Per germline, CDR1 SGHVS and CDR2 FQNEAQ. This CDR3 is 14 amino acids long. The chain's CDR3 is CASSLFGTGETQYF. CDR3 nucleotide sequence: TGTGCCAGCAGCTTATTCGGGACAGGGGAGACCCAGTACTTC.

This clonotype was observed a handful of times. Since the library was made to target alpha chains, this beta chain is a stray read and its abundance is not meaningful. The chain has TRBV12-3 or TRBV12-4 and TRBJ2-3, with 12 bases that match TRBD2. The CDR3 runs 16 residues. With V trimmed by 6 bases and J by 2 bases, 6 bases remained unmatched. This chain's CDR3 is CASSHGLAGNTDTQYF. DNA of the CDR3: TGTGCCAGCAGCCATGGACTAGCGGGGAACACAGATACGCAGTATTTT.

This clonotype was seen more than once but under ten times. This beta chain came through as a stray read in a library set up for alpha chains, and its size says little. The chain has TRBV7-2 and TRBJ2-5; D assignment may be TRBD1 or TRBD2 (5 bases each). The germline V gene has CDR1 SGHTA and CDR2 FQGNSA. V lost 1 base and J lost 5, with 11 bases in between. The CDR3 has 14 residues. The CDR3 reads CASSLGGRGETQYF. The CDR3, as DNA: TGTGCCAGCAGCTTAGGGGGCCGAGGGGAGACCCAGTACTTC.

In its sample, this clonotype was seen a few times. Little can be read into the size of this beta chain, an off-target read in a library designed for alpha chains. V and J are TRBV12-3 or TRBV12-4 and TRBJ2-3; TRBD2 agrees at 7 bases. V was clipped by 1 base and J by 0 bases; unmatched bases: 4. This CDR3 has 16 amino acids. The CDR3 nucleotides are TGTGCCAGCAGTTTAGAGGGGACTACCAGCACAGATACGCAGTATTTT. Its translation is CASSLEGTTSTDTQYF.

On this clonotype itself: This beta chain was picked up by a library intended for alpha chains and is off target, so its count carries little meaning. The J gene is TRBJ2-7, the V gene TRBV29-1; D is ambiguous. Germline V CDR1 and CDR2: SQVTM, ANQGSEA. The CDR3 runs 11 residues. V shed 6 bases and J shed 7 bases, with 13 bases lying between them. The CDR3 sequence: CSVLTVWEQYF. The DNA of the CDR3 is TGCAGCGTCCTTACCGTGTGGGAGCAGTACTTC.

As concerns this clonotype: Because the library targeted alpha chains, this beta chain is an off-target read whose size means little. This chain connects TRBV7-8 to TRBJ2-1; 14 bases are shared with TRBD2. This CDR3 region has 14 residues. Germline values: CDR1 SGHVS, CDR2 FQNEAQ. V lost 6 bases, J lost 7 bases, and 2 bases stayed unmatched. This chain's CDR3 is CASRGTSGGNEQFF. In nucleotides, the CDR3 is TGTGCCAGCAGAGGGACTAGCGGGGGTAATGAGCAGTTCTTC.

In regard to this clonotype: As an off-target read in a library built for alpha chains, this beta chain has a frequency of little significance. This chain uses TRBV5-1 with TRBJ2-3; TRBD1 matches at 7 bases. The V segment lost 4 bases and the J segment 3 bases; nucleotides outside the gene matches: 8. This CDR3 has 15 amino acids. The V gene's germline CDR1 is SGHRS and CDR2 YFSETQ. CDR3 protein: CASSPGQPETDTQYF. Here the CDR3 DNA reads TGCGCCAGCAGCCCGGGACAGCCGGAGACAGATACGCAGTATTTT.

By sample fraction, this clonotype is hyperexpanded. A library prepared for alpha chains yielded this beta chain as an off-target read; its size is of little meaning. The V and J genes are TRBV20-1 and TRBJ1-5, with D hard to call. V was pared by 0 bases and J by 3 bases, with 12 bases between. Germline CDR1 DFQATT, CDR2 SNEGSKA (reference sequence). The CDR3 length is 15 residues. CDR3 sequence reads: CSARDRGLINQPQHF. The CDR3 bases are TGCAGTGCTAGAGATCGCGGACTTATCAATCAGCCCCAGCATTTT.

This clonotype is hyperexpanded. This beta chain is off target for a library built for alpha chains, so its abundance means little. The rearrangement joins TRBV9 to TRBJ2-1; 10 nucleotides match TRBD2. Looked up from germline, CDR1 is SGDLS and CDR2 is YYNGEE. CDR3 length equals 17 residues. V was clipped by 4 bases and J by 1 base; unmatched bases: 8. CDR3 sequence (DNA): TGTGCCAGCAGCACCCCGCTAGCGGGAGCGTCCTACAATGAGCAGTTCTTC. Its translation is CASSTPLAGASYNEQFF.

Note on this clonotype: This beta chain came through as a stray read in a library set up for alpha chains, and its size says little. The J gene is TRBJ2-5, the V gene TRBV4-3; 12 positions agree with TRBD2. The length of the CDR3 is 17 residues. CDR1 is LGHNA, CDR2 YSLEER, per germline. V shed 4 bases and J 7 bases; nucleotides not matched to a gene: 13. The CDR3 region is CASSPGTSGLRIATQYF. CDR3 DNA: TGCGCCAGCAGCCCGGGGACTAGCGGGCTTCGCATCGCGACCCAGTACTTC.

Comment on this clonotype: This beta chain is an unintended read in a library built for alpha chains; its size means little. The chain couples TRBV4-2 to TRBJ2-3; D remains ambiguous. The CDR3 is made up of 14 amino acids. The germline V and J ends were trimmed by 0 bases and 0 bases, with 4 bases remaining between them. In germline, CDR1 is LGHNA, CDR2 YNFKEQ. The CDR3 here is CASSQERSTDTQYF. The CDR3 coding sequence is TGTGCCAGCAGCCAAGAAAGGAGCACAGATACGCAGTATTTT.